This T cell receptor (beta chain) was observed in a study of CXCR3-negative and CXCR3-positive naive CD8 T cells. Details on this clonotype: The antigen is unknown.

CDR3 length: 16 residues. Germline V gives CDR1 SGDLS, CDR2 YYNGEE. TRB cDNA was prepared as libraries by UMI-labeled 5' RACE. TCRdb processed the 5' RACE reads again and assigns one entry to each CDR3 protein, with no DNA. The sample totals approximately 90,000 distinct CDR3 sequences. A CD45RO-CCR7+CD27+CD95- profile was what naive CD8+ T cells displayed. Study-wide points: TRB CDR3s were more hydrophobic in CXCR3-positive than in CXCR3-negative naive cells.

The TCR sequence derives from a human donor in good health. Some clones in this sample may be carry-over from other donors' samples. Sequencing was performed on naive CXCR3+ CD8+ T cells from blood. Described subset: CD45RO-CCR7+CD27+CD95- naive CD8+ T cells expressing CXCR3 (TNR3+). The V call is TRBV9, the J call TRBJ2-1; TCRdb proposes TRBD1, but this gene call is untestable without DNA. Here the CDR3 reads CASSADQGRMGNEQFF.